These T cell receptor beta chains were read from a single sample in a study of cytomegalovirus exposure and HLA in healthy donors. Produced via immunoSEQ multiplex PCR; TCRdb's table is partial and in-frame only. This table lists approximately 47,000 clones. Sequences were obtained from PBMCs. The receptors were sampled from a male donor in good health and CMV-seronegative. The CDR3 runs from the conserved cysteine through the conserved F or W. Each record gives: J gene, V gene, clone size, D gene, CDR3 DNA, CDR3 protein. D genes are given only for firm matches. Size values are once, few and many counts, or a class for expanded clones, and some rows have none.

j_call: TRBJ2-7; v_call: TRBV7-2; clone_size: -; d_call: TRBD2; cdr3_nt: TGTGCCAGCAGCTCTAGCGGGGGGGTCTACGAGCAGTACTTC; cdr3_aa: CASSSSGGVYEQYF
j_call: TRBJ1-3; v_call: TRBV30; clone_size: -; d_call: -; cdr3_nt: TGTGCCTGGAGCCGAAGGCAGGGGGGAAACACCATATATTTT; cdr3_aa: CAWSRRQGGNTIYF
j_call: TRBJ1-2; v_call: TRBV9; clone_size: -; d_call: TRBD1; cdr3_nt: TGTGCCAGCAGCGCCGATGGACAGGTCTCTGGCTACACCTTC; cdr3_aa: CASSADGQVSGYTF
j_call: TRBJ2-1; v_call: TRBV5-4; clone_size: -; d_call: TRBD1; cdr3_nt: TGTGCCAGCAGCCCCCAGGAGACAGGGAGATGGGATGAGCAGTTCTTC; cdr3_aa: CASSPQETGRWDEQFF
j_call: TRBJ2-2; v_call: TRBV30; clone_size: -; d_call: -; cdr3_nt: TGTGCCTGGAGTGTAAACGCTAGGAGCACCGGGGAGCTGTTTTTT; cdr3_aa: CAWSVNARSTGELFF
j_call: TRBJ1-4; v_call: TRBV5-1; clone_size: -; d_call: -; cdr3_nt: TGCGCCAGCAGCTCCGGGGTCACTCCGATTGGTAATGAAAAACTGTTTTTT; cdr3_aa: CASSSGVTPIGNEKLFF
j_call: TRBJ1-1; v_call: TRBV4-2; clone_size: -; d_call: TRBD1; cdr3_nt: TGTGCCAGCAGTCTACCCGGGACAGGGGGCCGGAACACTGAAGCTTTCTTT; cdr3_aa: CASSLPGTGGRNTEAFF
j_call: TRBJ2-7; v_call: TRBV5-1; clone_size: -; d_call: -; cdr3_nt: TGCGCCAGCAGAGCAGAAGGACTGCTGGGGGGGCAGTACTTC; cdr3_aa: CASRAEGLLGGQYF
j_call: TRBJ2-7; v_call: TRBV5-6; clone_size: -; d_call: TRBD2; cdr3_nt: TGTGCCAGCAGCCCCCCGGGACTAGCGGGGGACTCCTACGAGCAGTACTTC; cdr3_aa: CASSPPGLAGDSYEQYF
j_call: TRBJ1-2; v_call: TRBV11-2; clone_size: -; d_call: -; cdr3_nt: TGTGCCAGCAGCTTAGCCGGACAGACCGCTAACTATGGCTACACCTTC; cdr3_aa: CASSLAGQTANYGYTF
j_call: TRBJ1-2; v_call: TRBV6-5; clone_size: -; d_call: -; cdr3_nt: TGTGCCAGCAGTTACGGGCCCCCGGGGGTTAGGTATGGCTACACCTTC; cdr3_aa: CASSYGPPGVRYGYTF
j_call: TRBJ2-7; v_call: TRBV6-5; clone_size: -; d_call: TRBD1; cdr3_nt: TGTGCCAGCAGTTCCGGGACAGGTCCCTACGAGCAGTACTTC; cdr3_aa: CASSSGTGPYEQYF
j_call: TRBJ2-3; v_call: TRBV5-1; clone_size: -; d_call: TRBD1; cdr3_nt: TGCGCCAGCAGCAAAACAGGGGATGACGGCACAGATACGCAGTATTTT; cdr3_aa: CASSKTGDDGTDTQYF
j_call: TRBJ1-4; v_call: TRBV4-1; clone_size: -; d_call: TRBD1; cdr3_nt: TGCGCCAGCAACCAGGGGGGTGAAAAACTGTTTTTT; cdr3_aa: CASNQGGEKLFF
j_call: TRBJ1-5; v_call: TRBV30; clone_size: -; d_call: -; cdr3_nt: TGTGCCTGGAGTGTTGAAAGCCCTCACAATCAGCCCCAGCATTTT; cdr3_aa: CAWSVESPHNQPQHF
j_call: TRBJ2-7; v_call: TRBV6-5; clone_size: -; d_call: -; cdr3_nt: TGTGCCACGATGCCCCAGGGCAGCCACTACGAGCAGTACTTC; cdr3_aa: CATMPQGSHYEQYF
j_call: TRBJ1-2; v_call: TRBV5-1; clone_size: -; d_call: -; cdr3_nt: TGCGCCAGCAGCTTGGACGTCGGTGCGGGCTACACCTTC; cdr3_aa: CASSLDVGAGYTF
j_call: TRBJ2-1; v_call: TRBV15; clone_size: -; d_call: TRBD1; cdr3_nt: TGTGCCACCAGCACCCAGATGAGGGGGCACCCTGAGCAGTTCTTC; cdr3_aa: CATSTQMRGHPEQFF
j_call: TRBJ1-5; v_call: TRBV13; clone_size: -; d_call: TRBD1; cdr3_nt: TGTGCCAGCAGCTTAGGCGGGACAGTTAATCAGCCCCAGCATTTT; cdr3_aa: CASSLGGTVNQPQHF
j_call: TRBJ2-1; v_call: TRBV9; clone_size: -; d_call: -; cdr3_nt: TGTGCCAGCAGCGTAGATCCGGCGGGTCAATACAATGAGCAGTTCTTC; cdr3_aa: CASSVDPAGQYNEQFF
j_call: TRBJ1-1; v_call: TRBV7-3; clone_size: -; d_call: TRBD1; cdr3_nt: TGTGCCAGCAGCTCACAGGGGAGAGGTGAAGCTTTCTTT; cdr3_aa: CASSSQGRGEAFF
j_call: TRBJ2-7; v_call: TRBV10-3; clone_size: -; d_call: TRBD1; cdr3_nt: TGTGCCATCAGGCCGGGACAGGGGCCCTACGAGCAGTACTTC; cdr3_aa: CAIRPGQGPYEQYF
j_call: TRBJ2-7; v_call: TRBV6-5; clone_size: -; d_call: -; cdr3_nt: TGTGCCAGCAGTTACGATGGGACTGAGCGCTCCTACGAGCAGTACTTC; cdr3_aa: CASSYDGTERSYEQYF
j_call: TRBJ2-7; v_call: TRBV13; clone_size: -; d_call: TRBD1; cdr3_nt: TGTGCCAGCAGCCCTGGGGACAGGGGAGGCTACGAGCAGTACTTC; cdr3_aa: CASSPGDRGGYEQYF
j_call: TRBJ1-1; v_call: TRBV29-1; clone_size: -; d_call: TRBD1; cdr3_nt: TGCAGCGTTGAAGACCTTGGCTACCGGGACAGGAACACTGAAGCTTTCTTT; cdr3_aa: CSVEDLGYRDRNTEAFF
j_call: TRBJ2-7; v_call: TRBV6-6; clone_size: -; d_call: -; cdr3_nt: TGTGCCAGCAGTTACTCGGCAGGGGTCACCTACGAGCAGTACTTC; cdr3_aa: CASSYSAGVTYEQYF
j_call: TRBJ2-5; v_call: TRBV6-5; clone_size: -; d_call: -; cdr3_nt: TGTGCCAGCAGTCCTCGGGGGAGCGGAGAGACCCAGTACTTC; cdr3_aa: CASSPRGSGETQYF
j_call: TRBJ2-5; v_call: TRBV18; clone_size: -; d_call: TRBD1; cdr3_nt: TGTGCCAGCTCACCAACAGGGGCAGAGACCCAGTACTTC; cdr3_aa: CASSPTGAETQYF
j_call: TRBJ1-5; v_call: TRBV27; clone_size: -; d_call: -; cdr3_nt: TGTGCCAGCAGTTTCCCCCAGCGAGGATTCAATCAGCCCCAGCATTTT; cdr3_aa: CASSFPQRGFNQPQHF
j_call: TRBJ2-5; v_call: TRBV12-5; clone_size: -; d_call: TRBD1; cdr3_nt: TGTGCTAGTGGTTCACGGACAGGCCAAGAGACCCAGTACTTC; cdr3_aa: CASGSRTGQETQYF
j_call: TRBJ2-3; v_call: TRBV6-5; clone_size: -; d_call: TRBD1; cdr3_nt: TGTGCCACACTCGACAGGGGCCGCACAGATACGCAGTATTTT; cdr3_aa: CATLDRGRTDTQYF
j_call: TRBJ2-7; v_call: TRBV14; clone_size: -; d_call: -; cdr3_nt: TGTGCCAGCAGCCAAGACCGGGTACCAACTCGAGTGCAGTACTTC; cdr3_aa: CASSQDRVPTRVQYF
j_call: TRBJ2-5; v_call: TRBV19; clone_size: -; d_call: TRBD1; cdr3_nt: TGTGCCAGTAGCGGACAGGGGGCGAGGCAAGAGACCCAGTACTTC; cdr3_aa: CASSGQGARQETQYF
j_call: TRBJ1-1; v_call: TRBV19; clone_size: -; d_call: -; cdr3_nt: TGTGCCAGTAGTTCCCAGACAAACCTGGGGAACACTGAAGCTTTCTTT; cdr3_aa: CASSSQTNLGNTEAFF
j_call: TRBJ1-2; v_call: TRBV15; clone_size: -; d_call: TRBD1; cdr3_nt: TGTGCCACCAGCGGTACAGGGGACTATGGCTACACCTTC; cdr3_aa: CATSGTGDYGYTF
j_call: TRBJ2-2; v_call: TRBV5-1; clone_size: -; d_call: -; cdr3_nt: TGCGCCAGCAGCGCAAACGACAGACCTTCGAACACCGGGGAGCTGTTTTTT; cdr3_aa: CASSANDRPSNTGELFF
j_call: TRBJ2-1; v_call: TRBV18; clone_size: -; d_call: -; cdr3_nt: TGTGCCAGCTCACCTTCCGGGGTTCCCAATGAGCAGTTCTTC; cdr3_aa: CASSPSGVPNEQFF
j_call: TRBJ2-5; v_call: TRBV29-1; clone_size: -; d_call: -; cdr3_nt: TGCAGCGCCACGACTGGTTCCCAAGAGACCCAGTACTTC; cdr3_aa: CSATTGSQETQYF
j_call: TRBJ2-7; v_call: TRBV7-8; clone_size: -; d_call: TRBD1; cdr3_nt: TGTGCCAGCAGCCCGAGGGACAGGGTGAGGGAGCAGTACTTC; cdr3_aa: CASSPRDRVREQYF
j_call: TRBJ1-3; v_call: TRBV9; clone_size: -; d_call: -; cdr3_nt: TGTGCCAGCAGCGACAGGGACCGAAACACCATATATTTT; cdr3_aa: CASSDRDRNTIYF
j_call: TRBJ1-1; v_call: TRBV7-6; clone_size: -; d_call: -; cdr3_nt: TGTGCCAGCAGCTCGAGAACAGGGTCGACGGAAGCTTTCTTT; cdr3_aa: CASSSRTGSTEAFF
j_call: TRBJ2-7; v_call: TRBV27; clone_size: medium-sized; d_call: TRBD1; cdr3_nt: TGTGCCAGCAGGACAGGGGGCTACGAGCAGTACTTC; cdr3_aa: CASRTGGYEQYF
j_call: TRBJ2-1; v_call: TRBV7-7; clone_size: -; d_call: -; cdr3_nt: TGTGCTAGCAGCCTTCGAGTGGGGCCCTCCTACAATGAGCAGTTCTTC; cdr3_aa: CASSLRVGPSYNEQFF
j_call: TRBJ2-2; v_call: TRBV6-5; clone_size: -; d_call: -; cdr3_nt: TGTGCCAGCAGTTACGACTTGCCAGGGGAGCTGTTTTTT; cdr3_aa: CASSYDLPGELFF
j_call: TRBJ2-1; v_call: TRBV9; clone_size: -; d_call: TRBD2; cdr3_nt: TGTGCCAGCAGCTTAACCGGGACTAGCTTCGAATCCTACAATGAGCAGTTCTTC; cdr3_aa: CASSLTGTSFESYNEQFF
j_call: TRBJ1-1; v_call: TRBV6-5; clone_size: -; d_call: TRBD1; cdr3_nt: TGTGCCAGCACCCTGGACAGGGCGTGGACTGAAGCTTTCTTT; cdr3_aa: CASTLDRAWTEAFF
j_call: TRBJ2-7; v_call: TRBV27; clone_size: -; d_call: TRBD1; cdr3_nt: TGTGCCAGCGGGACAGGGGGCTACGAGCAGTACTTC; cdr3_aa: CASGTGGYEQYF
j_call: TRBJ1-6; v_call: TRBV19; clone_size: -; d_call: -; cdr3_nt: TGTGCCAGTAGTTATCCCCAAGAACAGGGCTGGTTATCACCCCTCCACTTT; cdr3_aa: CASSYPQEQGWLSPLHF
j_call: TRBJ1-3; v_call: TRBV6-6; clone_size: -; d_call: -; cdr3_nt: TGTGCCAGCACCCTGGACAGCTCTGGAAACACCATATATTTT; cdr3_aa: CASTLDSSGNTIYF
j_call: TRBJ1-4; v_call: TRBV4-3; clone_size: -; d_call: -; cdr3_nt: TGCGCCAGCAGCCAAGATGCGCCATTAACAGGAACTAATGAAAAACTGTTTTTT; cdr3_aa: CASSQDAPLTGTNEKLFF
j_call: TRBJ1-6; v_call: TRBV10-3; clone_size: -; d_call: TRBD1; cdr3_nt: TGTGCCATCAGGCAGGGGGCTCAGAATTCACCCCTCCACTTT; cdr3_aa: CAIRQGAQNSPLHF
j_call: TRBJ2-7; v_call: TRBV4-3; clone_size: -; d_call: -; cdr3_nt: TGCGCCAGCAGCCAAGGCAGGACACCCTCCTACGAGCAGTACTTC; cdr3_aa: CASSQGRTPSYEQYF